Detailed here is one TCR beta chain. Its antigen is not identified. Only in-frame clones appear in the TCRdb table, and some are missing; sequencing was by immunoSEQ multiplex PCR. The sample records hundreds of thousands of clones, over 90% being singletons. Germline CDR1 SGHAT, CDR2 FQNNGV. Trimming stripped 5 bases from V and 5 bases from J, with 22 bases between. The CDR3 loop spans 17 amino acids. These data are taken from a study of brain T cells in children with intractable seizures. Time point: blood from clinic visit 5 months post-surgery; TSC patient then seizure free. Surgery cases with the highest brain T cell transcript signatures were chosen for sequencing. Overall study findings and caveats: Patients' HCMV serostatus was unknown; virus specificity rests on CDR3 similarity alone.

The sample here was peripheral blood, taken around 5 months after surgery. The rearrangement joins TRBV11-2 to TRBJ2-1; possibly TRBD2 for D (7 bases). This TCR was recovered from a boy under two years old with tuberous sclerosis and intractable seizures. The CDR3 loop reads CASSGIAWGGPHNEQFF. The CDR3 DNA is TGTGCCAGCAGCGGTATAGCATGGGGGGGGCCGCACAATGAGCAGTTCTTC.